This T cell receptor (beta chain) is drawn from a study of response to subunit inactivated influenza vaccine. Findings and caveats of the study: Each seasonal influenza vaccination recruits few new T cells, the authors suggested.

This clonotype was seen a handful of times. Its antigen remains unidentified. The CDR3 length is 14 residues. Germline lookup yields CDR1 SGHDT and CDR2 YYEEEE. V dropped 5 bases and J dropped 8; count of bases not matched to a gene: 5. Each CDR3 protein is one row after TCRdb ran MiXCR on the RT-PCR reads. This table has 560,000 or so distinct CDR3 sequences, around 8% appearing once. The receptor comes from a man aged 45-69 years who received an inactivated influenza vaccine. J is TRBJ2-1 and V is TRBV5-6, with 12 bases matching TRBD2. The sample was PBMCs from blood, taken about 24 months after vaccination. CDR3 sequence: CASSTTSGSYEQFF. The CDR3 bases are TGTGCCAGCAGTACGACTAGCGGGAGCTATGAGCAGTTCTTC.